Listed below are T cell receptor beta chains from one sample, sequenced in a study of blood T cell repertoires in COVID-19. TCRdb's copy holds only in-frame clones and misses some; the assay was immunoSEQ multiplex PCR. The profile shows about 120,000 clones, 80% of them singletons. Sequencing used peripheral blood. These receptors all come from a man in his 60s with active or convalescent COVID-19. Each CDR3 is given with its conserved first and last residue. A D gene is named only where the DNA matches it firmly. Some rows mark clone size as missing; the rest say once, few, many or name a class of expanded clone.

j_call clone_size v_call d_call cdr3_aa cdr3_nt
TRBJ2-1 - TRBV19 TRBD2 CASSKRGNEQFF TGTGCCAGTAGTAAGCGGGGGAATGAGCAGTTCTTC
TRBJ2-5 - TRBV12-5 TRBD2 CASISPRGETQYF TGTGCTAGTATTTCTCCGCGGGGGGAGACCCAGTACTTC
TRBJ1-4 - TRBV12-3/TRBV12-4 TRBD1 CASIQTGNEKLFF TGTGCCAGCATACAGACAGGGAATGAAAAACTGTTTTTT
TRBJ2-3 - TRBV7-9 - CASSALLRDTQYF TGTGCCAGCAGCGCCTTGCTACGCGATACGCAGTATTTT
TRBJ1-3 - TRBV10-3 - CAISGSGHSGNTIYF TGTGCCATCAGTGGGTCTGGGCACTCTGGAAACACCATATATTTT
TRBJ2-2 - TRBV5-1 TRBD2 CASSIGTINTNGELFF TGCGCCAGCAGCATAGGGACTATCAACACGAACGGGGAGCTGTTTTTT
TRBJ2-1 - TRBV6-1 - CASGTFRGAEQFF TGTGCCAGCGGAACCTTCCGGGGGGCCGAGCAGTTCTTC
TRBJ1-2 - TRBV18 TRBD1 CASSPFYEGANGYTF TGTGCCAGCTCACCATTTTATGAGGGGGCGAATGGCTACACCTTC
TRBJ2-7 - TRBV12-5 TRBD1 CASGLEGQPYEQYF TGTGCTAGTGGTTTGGAGGGACAGCCCTACGAGCAGTACTTC
TRBJ2-5 - TRBV1 - CTSSAPRTQYF TGCACCAGCAGCGCACCCAGGACCCAGTACTTC
TRBJ2-2 once TRBV21-1 - CASSKDLSSGRLNTGELFF TGTGCCAGCAGCAAAGACCTGAGTAGCGGGAGGTTGAACACCGGGGAGCTGTTTTTT
TRBJ1-1 - TRBV7-3 - CASSSGGHTEAFF TGTGCCAGCAGCTCCGGCGGACATACCGAGGCTTTCTTT
TRBJ1-2 few TRBV7-3 - CASSLNRGSYGYTF TGTGCCAGCAGCTTAAATCGGGGGAGCTATGGCTACACCTTC
TRBJ2-7 - TRBV7-9 - CASSLGRHLDEQYF TGTGCCAGCAGCTTAGGCAGACACCTGGACGAGCAGTACTTC
TRBJ2-2 once TRBV4-2 TRBD1 CASSPARDRGLVNTGELFF TGTGCCAGCAGCCCAGCTCGGGACAGGGGGCTTGTGAACACCGGGGAGCTGTTTTTT
TRBJ2-2 - TRBV9 TRBD2 CASRGSGRPGELFF TGTGCCAGCCGAGGCAGCGGGAGACCCGGGGAGCTGTTTTTT
TRBJ1-2 - TRBV6-5 TRBD1 CASTSRGAIYGYTF TGTGCCAGCACCTCCAGGGGGGCAATCTATGGCTACACCTTC
TRBJ1-2 - TRBV6-6 - CASSTVNYGYTF TGTGCCAGCAGTACAGTGAACTATGGCTACACCTTC
TRBJ2-7 - TRBV18 - CASSPAGSPYEQYF TGTGCCAGCTCACCGGCCGGGAGCCCCTACGAGCAGTACTTC
TRBJ2-3 - TRBV30 TRBD2 CAWSPSGSPIPGTDTQYF TGTGCCTGGAGCCCGAGCGGGAGTCCCATACCTGGCACAGATACGCAGTATTTT
TRBJ1-4 once TRBV9 TRBD1 CASSVGTGTGGEKLFF TGTGCCAGCAGCGTAGGAACTGGGACAGGGGGGGAAAAACTGTTTTTT
TRBJ1-2 - TRBV7-9 - CASSVQGGYGYTF TGTGCCAGCAGCGTACAGGGCGGCTATGGCTACACCTTC
TRBJ1-5 - TRBV7-2 - CASSLESGVGQPQHF TGTGCCAGCAGCTTAGAGTCAGGGGTTGGTCAGCCCCAGCATTTT
TRBJ2-1 - TRBV9 - CASSVETGVWNEQFF TGTGCCAGCAGCGTAGAAACGGGAGTCTGGAATGAGCAGTTCTTC
TRBJ1-2 - TRBV7-3 - CASSLGGGGYTF TGTGCCAGCAGCTTGGGGGGAGGAGGCTACACCTTC
TRBJ2-3 - TRBV5-1 - CASSLAGGADTQYF TGCGCCAGCAGCTTGGCCGGGGGTGCAGATACGCAGTATTTT
TRBJ2-1 - TRBV19 - CASSIASYEQFF TGTGCCAGTAGTATAGCCTCCTATGAGCAGTTCTTC
TRBJ2-7 - TRBV5-8 - CASSFTGSDEQYF TGTGCCAGCAGCTTTACAGGGTCCGACGAGCAGTACTTC
TRBJ1-2 once TRBV6-2/TRBV6-3 - CASSPYSGKDYTF TGTGCCAGCAGTCCCTATTCGGGGAAGGACTACACCTTC
TRBJ1-1 - TRBV10-3 TRBD1 CAITKDRGTEAFF TGTGCCATCACCAAAGACAGGGGCACTGAAGCTTTCTTT
TRBJ2-5 - TRBV7-6 - CASSVGLLAFNQETQYF TGTGCCAGCAGCGTAGGCCTCCTAGCTTTCAACCAGGAGACCCAGTACTTC
TRBJ2-5 - TRBV5-1 - CASSQGLQETQYF TGCGCCAGCAGTCAAGGACTACAAGAGACCCAGTACTTC
TRBJ2-7 - TRBV4-1 TRBD1 CASSQDPDRAYSYEQYF TGCGCCAGCAGCCAAGATCCTGACAGGGCCTACTCCTACGAGCAGTACTTC
TRBJ2-7 many TRBV18 TRBD2 CASSPRDYGTYEQYF TGTGCCAGCTCACCACGGGACTATGGGACCTACGAGCAGTACTTC
TRBJ2-1 - TRBV9 TRBD1 CASSVGMGTVDNEQFF TGTGCCAGCAGCGTAGGGATGGGGACAGTCGACAATGAGCAGTTCTTC
TRBJ2-1 - TRBV9 - CASSVAYNSYNEQFF TGTGCCAGCAGCGTCGCTTACAACTCCTACAATGAGCAGTTCTTC
TRBJ1-1 - TRBV19 - CASMTVINTEAFF TGTGCCAGTATGACAGTTATTAACACTGAAGCTTTCTTT
TRBJ2-4 - TRBV7-2 - CASSTSPYRNREGKNIQYF TGTGCCAGCAGCACCTCCCCCTACAGGAACCGAGAAGGCAAAAACATTCAGTACTTC
TRBJ1-2 - TRBV6-6 - CASSYSTRDNPYGYTF TGTGCCAGCAGTTACTCGACCCGGGACAACCCCTATGGCTACACCTTC
TRBJ1-4 once TRBV29-1 TRBD1 CSVEDHRTGGEKLFF TGCAGCGTTGAAGATCACAGGACAGGGGGGGAAAAACTGTTTTTT
TRBJ2-2 - TRBV6-5 TRBD1 CASRGTGGTGELFF TGTGCCAGCAGAGGGACAGGGGGTACCGGGGAGCTGTTTTTT
TRBJ2-7 - TRBV6-5 - CATTRQRHEQYF TGTGCCACCACCCGGCAGAGGCACGAGCAGTACTTC
TRBJ1-5 - TRBV7-9 - CASSKIGGAKPQHF TGTGCCAGCAGCAAAATAGGGGGGGCCAAGCCCCAGCATTTT
TRBJ2-1 - TRBV7-2 - CASSLVESRDEQFF TGTGCCAGCAGCTTAGTGGAGTCGCGGGATGAGCAGTTCTTC
TRBJ1-5 - TRBV2 - CATTTGSNQPQHF TGTGCCACAACGACAGGCAGCAATCAGCCCCAGCATTTT
TRBJ1-5 - TRBV28 - CARPLRGGERGQPQHF TGTGCCCGCCCCTTACGGGGGGGGGAAAGGGGTCAGCCCCAGCATTTT
TRBJ2-1 once TRBV24-1 - CATSVQGGNEQFF TGTGCCACCAGTGTACAAGGAGGGAATGAGCAGTTCTTC
TRBJ1-5 - TRBV19 - CASSSSGTNQPQHF TGTGCCAGTAGTAGCTCAGGGACAAATCAGCCCCAGCATTTT
TRBJ2-1 few TRBV5-4 - CASSLAGFLSNEQFF TGTGCCAGCAGCCTGGCGGGATTTCTCAGCAATGAGCAGTTCTTC
TRBJ1-4 many TRBV7-2 - CASSPMVSNEKLFF TGTGCCAGCAGCCCAATGGTCAGTAATGAAAAACTGTTTTTT
TRBJ2-3 - TRBV21-1 - CASSKETSGDTDTQYF TGTGCCAGCAGCAAAGAGACTAGCGGGGACACAGATACGCAGTATTTT
TRBJ1-5 - TRBV5-6 TRBD1 CASSPGTGIRPQHF TGTGCCAGCAGCCCCGGGACAGGGATTCGGCCCCAGCATTTT
TRBJ2-1 - TRBV11-2 TRBD2 CASSLASGSTQEQFF TGTGCCAGCAGCTTAGCTAGCGGGAGTACCCAGGAGCAGTTCTTC
TRBJ1-4 - TRBV5-6 TRBD1 CASSVDREGEKLFF TGTGCCAGCAGCGTCGACAGGGAAGGTGAAAAACTGTTTTTT
TRBJ2-1 - TRBV7-3 TRBD1 CASSFRTGVKNEQFF TGTGCCAGCAGCTTTCGGACAGGGGTTAAGAATGAGCAGTTCTTC